The rows below give T cell receptor beta chains drawn from one sample of a study of shared clonotypes between healthy human individuals. Libraries were prepared by immunoSEQ multiplex PCR; TCRdb keeps only in-frame clonotypes and omits some of them. The sample includes over 400,000 clones, approximately 78% seen only once; the top ten take around 12%. The sequenced material came from PBMCs. These receptors originate from a woman in her 40s in good health. Some clones in this sample may be carry-over from other donors' samples. The CDR3 runs from the conserved cysteine through the conserved F or W. D genes are given only for firm matches. Rows give clone size only sometimes, using once, few, many, or a class for an expanded clone.

clone_size d_call j_call v_call cdr3_aa cdr3_nt
. . TRBJ2-4 TRBV7-2 CASIPGPALENIQYF TGTGCCAGCATACCGGGCCCAGCGTTGGAAAACATTCAGTACTTC
few TRBD2 TRBJ2-7 TRBV18 CASSLSSGSVYEQYF TGTGCCAGCTCACTCTCTAGCGGGAGTGTCTACGAGCAGTACTTC
. . TRBJ1-2 TRBV29-1 CSVGGTPFNYGYTF TGCAGCGTGGGAGGGACGCCATTTAACTATGGCTACACCTTC
. . TRBJ1-1 TRBV7-3 CASSLAQNTEAFF TGTGCCAGCAGCTTGGCGCAGAACACTGAAGCTTTCTTT
. . TRBJ2-1 TRBV11-2 CASSIHSVNEQFF TGTGCCAGCAGCATTCATTCCGTCAATGAGCAGTTCTTC
. . TRBJ2-5 TRBV7-9 CASSSGVLETQYF TGTGCCAGCAGTTCAGGGGTTCTGGAGACCCAGTACTTC
many TRBD1 TRBJ2-7 TRBV7-9 CASSLVGQGYEQYF TGTGCCAGCAGCTTGGTGGGACAGGGGTACGAGCAGTACTTC
few . TRBJ1-2 TRBV18 CASSPQGYYGYTF TGTGCCAGCTCACCACAGGGGTACTATGGCTACACCTTC
. . TRBJ2-2 TRBV11-2 CASSPLVGGELFF TGTGCCAGCAGCCCGCTTGTCGGCGGGGAGCTGTTTTTT
. . TRBJ2-4 TRBV28 CASSLMGASGNIQYF TGTGCCAGCAGTTTAATGGGGGCGTCGGGGAACATTCAGTACTTC
few . TRBJ2-1 TRBV7-2 CASSFRGNNEQFF TGTGCCAGCAGCTTTCGGGGGAACAATGAGCAGTTCTTC
. TRBD2 TRBJ2-3 TRBV27 CASSFRLAASTDTQYF TGTGCCAGCAGTTTCCGACTAGCGGCTAGCACAGATACGCAGTATTTT
. TRBD2 TRBJ2-7 TRBV5-4 CASSFRLAGGSYEQYF TGTGCCAGCAGCTTTCGACTAGCGGGAGGGTCCTACGAGCAGTACTTC
. . TRBJ1-3 TRBV14 CASSRGVFSGNTIYF TGTGCCAGCAGTCGAGGGGTTTTCTCTGGAAACACCATATATTTT
. TRBD1 TRBJ1-4 TRBV30 CAWYRGQIPTGVFF TGTGCCTGGTACAGGGGACAGATCCCCACAGGGGTGTTTTTT
. TRBD2 TRBJ2-7 TRBV13 CASRKAGGRYEQYF TGTGCCAGCAGAAAAGCGGGAGGGCGGTACGAGCAGTACTTC
. . TRBJ2-3 TRBV7-3 CASSLGRDTQYF TGTGCCAGCAGCCTAGGGAGGGATACGCAGTATTTT
. . TRBJ1-5 TRBV18 CASSSQGYNQPQHF TGTGCCAGCTCGTCGCAGGGGTACAATCAGCCCCAGCATTTT
. . TRBJ2-3 TRBV9 CASSVAQGGTDTQYF TGTGCCAGCAGCGTAGCTCAGGGAGGCACAGATACGCAGTATTTT
many TRBD1 TRBJ2-7 TRBV29-1 CSVGDSQYEQYF TGCAGCGTGGGGGACAGTCAGTACGAGCAGTACTTC
. TRBD2 TRBJ2-3 TRBV19 CASSALGLAGDVNTQYF TGTGCCAGTAGTGCCCTGGGACTAGCGGGAGACGTGAATACGCAGTATTTT
. . TRBJ2-3 TRBV5-1 CASSLGAATSTDTQYF TGCGCCAGCAGCTTGGGAGCGGCAACTAGCACAGATACGCAGTATTTT
. . TRBJ1-3 TRBV28 CASSGPTGSGNTIYF TGTGCCAGCAGTGGCCCGACAGGCTCTGGAAACACCATATATTTT
. . TRBJ2-5 TRBV5-4 CASSLGGYQETQYF TGTGCCAGCAGCTTGGGTGGCTACCAAGAGACCCAGTACTTC
. TRBD2 TRBJ2-1 TRBV30 CAWATTSVYNEQFF TGTGCCTGGGCTACGACTAGCGTCTACAATGAGCAGTTCTTC
. TRBD1 TRBJ1-5 TRBV5-6 CASSTYDRVNQPQHF TGTGCCAGCAGCACCTACGACAGGGTCAATCAGCCCCAGCATTTT
. . TRBJ1-4 TRBV9 CASSEGTEPKEKLFF TGTGCCAGCAGCGAAGGGACCGAACCTAAGGAAAAACTGTTTTTT
once TRBD1 TRBJ2-7 TRBV7-2 CASSLRTGGTYEQYF TGTGCCAGCAGCTTACGAACAGGGGGGACCTACGAGCAGTACTTC
few . TRBJ1-3 TRBV25-1 CASGGNTIYF TGTGCCAGCGGCGGAAACACCATATATTTT
. TRBD2 TRBJ2-5 TRBV7-6 CASSLGGRDETQYF TGTGCCAGCAGCTTAGGCGGGAGAGATGAGACCCAGTACTTC
. TRBD1 TRBJ1-5 TRBV5-4 CASSLDRGRGQPQHF TGTGCCAGCAGCCTCGACAGGGGGCGAGGTCAGCCCCAGCATTTT
. . TRBJ2-5 TRBV25-1 CASSEYGSGQETQYF TGTGCCAGCAGTGAATATGGGTCCGGACAAGAGACCCAGTACTTC
. . TRBJ2-4 TRBV5-1 CASSSGDAKNIQYF TGCGCCAGCAGCTCCGGGGATGCGAAAAACATTCAGTACTTC
. TRBD1 TRBJ1-5 TRBV19 CASTNPRDRGRISNQPQHF TGTGCCAGTACCAATCCCCGGGACAGGGGGCGAATAAGCAATCAGCCCCAGCATTTT
once TRBD1 TRBJ1-3 TRBV7-7 CASSPGQGYGNTIYF TGTGCTAGCAGCCCAGGACAGGGTTACGGAAACACCATATATTTT
. . TRBJ2-7 TRBV2 CASSEARPYGQPYEQYF TGTGCCAGCAGTGAAGCACGACCTTACGGACAGCCCTACGAGCAGTACTTC
. . TRBJ2-1 TRBV10-1 CASSAGTYNEQFF TGCGCCAGCAGTGCAGGGACCTATAATGAGCAGTTCTTC
once . TRBJ2-5 TRBV7-2 CASSLVGSAPQETQYF TGTGCCAGCAGCTTAGTCGGGAGTGCGCCCCAAGAGACCCAGTACTTC
. TRBD1 TRBJ2-7 TRBV7-7 CASSKGQSPYEQYF TGTGCCAGCAGCAAGGGACAGAGCCCCTACGAGCAGTACTTC
. . TRBJ2-2 TRBV30 CAWRQGNGELFF TGTGCCTGGAGACAGGGTAACGGGGAGCTGTTTTTT
. TRBD2 TRBJ2-7 TRBV28 CASIAGGLREQYF TGTGCCAGCATCGCGGGAGGGCTGCGAGAGCAGTACTTC
once . TRBJ2-2 TRBV6-1 CASSELRGELFF TGTGCCAGCAGTGAACTGAGGGGAGAGCTGTTTTTT
. . TRBJ2-3 TRBV30 CAWSGGWEGADTQYF TGTGCCTGGAGTGGAGGGTGGGAGGGGGCAGATACGCAGTATTTT
. . TRBJ1-1 TRBV5-5 CASSLQGSVNTEAFF TGTGCCAGCAGCTTGCAGGGTTCGGTGAACACTGAAGCTTTCTTT
. . TRBJ1-1 TRBV6-5 CASSYRQTAEAFF TGTGCCAGCAGTTACCGACAGACCGCTGAGGCTTTCTTT
. . TRBJ1-1 TRBV18 CASSLPGENTEAFF TGTGCCAGCTCACTCCCAGGAGAGAACACTGAAGCTTTCTTT